The sequence of this T cell receptor (beta chain) was determined in a study of T cell changes during pregnancy in multiple sclerosis. Of note for this clone: Sequence at one end of the junction differs from germline and may be a read error.

CDR3 length: 13 amino acids. Germline CDR1 reads MNHEY; CDR2 reads SMNVEV (reference sequence). The data were produced by immunoSEQ multiplex PCR, yet TCRdb's version contains in-frame clones alone and is incomplete. The table includes 40,000 to 45,000 clones, about 91% detected once. The TCR originated in a female donor in good health, enrolled as a control in a pregnancy study. The chain joins TRBV27 to TRBJ2-7; TRBD1 aligns across 9 bases. Sample: CD4+ T cells from peripheral blood mononuclear cells, taken in the second trimester of pregnancy. The CDR3 is CASSRMGTGLIFF. The CDR3 bases are TGTGCCAGCAGCCGAATGGGGACAGGGCTTATTTTCTTC.